The rows below give T cell receptor beta chains drawn from one sample of a study of cytomegalovirus exposure and HLA in healthy donors. The protocol was immunoSEQ multiplex PCR, while the TCRdb copy is restricted to in-frame clones and leaves out a portion. The sample gives approximately 160,000 clones, 80% to 85% of which show up once; about a tenth is in the top ten. The sample comprised PBMCs. These receptors all come from a young man in good health and CMV-seropositive. Each CDR3 is given with its conserved first and last residue. The D gene is left open where the match is weak.

V	J	D	DNA	CDR3
TRBV6-1	TRBJ1-5	.	TGTGCCAGCAGTGAATGGGGAGTGAGCAATCAGCCCCAGCATTTT	CASSEWGVSNQPQHF
TRBV6-5	TRBJ2-5	.	TGTGCCAGCAGTTACTTGGTAGGGAGACAAGAGACCCAGTACTTC	CASSYLVGRQETQYF
TRBV28	TRBJ1-2	TRBD1	TGTGCCAGCAGTTCCCCGGGGGGACAGGGGGCAGCTAACTATGGCTACACCTTC	CASSSPGGQGAANYGYTF
TRBV7-2	TRBJ2-5	TRBD2	TGTGCCAGCAGCTCTTGGACTAGCGGGGGACAAGAGACCCAGTACTTC	CASSSWTSGGQETQYF
TRBV11-3	TRBJ2-1	.	TGTGCCAGCAGCTTAGAATCTCCAACTCCATATGAGCAGTTCTTC	CASSLESPTPYEQFF
TRBV7-2	TRBJ2-1	.	TGTGCCAGCAGCTTAGTGGGTAGCAACTACAATGAGCAGTTCTTC	CASSLVGSNYNEQFF
TRBV19	TRBJ1-1	TRBD1	TGTGCCAGTAGTATAGAAACAGGGGACACTGAAGCTTTCTTT	CASSIETGDTEAFF
TRBV7-8	TRBJ2-1	TRBD1	TGTGCCAGCAGCTTAGTAGGTGGGAGCAGGGGGCGCCTAAATGAGCAGTTCTTC	CASSLVGGSRGRLNEQFF
TRBV5-5	TRBJ2-2	TRBD2	TGTGCCAGCAGCCGAATAGCGGGGACTAACACCGGGGAGCTGTTTTTT	CASSRIAGTNTGELFF
TRBV5-5	TRBJ2-7	TRBD2	TGTGCCAGCAGCTTGGCCCAGACTAGCGGTACCTACGAGCAGTACTTC	CASSLAQTSGTYEQYF